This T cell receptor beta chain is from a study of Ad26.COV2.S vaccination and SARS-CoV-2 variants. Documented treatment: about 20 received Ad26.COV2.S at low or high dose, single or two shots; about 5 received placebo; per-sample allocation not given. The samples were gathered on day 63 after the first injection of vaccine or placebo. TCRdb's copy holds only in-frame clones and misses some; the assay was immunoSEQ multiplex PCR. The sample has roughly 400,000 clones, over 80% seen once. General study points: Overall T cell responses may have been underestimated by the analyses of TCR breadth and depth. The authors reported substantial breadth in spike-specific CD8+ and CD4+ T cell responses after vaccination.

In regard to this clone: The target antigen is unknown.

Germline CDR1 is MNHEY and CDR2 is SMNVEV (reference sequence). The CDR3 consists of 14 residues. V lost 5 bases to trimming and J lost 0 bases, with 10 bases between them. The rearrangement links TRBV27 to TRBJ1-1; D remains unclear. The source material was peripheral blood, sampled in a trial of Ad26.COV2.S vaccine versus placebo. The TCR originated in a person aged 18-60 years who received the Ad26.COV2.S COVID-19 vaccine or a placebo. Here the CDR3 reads CASSAGPMNTEAFF. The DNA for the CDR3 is TGTGCCAGCAGTGCCGGACCGATGAACACTGAAGCTTTCTTT.